Below are 21 T cell receptor beta chains sequenced from a single sample in a study of T cell changes during pregnancy in multiple sclerosis. Measured with immunoSEQ multiplex PCR; TCRdb has only the in-frame clones, and not every one. This sample yields about 61,000 clones, of which about 87% are seen a single time; 0.8% to 0.9% belongs to the top ten. The sequenced sample was peripheral blood, obtained in the first trimester of pregnancy. The receptor set was obtained from a female donor in good health, enrolled as a control in a pregnancy study.

The V and J genes are TRBV6-5 and TRBJ2-5; 8 bases are a match to TRBD2. The CDR3 is 15 amino acids. Germline CDR1 MNHEY, CDR2 SVGAGI. The junction had 9 bases not matched to a gene; V was cut back by 4 bases and J by 5 bases. CDR3 residues: CASSSAGGAGETQYF. For the CDR3, the DNA is TGTGCCAGCAGTTCCGCCGGGGGGGCCGGGGAGACCCAGTACTTC.

The rearrangement joins TRBV6-5 to TRBJ2-7; TRBD1 matches 11 bases. CDR3 length equals 15 residues. CDR1 MNHEY and CDR2 SVGAGI come from the germline V gene. The V gene end was trimmed by 5 bases and the J gene end by 3 bases; junction bases not matched to a gene: 6. The CDR3 loop reads CASSKTGTGGYEQYF. The CDR3 DNA reads as TGTGCCAGCAGTAAAACCGGGACAGGGGGCTACGAGCAGTACTTC.

This clone has just one count. The chain combines TRBV7-9 with TRBJ1-1; D unclear. The CDR3 length is 12 residues. Trimming pared 3 bases from V and 8 bases from J, leaving 10 bases between. CDR1 SEHNR and CDR2 FQNEAQ come from the germline V gene (reference sequence). The chain's CDR3 is CASSFSTWEAFF. CDR3 nucleotides: TGTGCCAGCAGCTTTAGTACCTGGGAAGCTTTCTTT.

This clone was counted a few times. This chain joins TRBV6-5 and TRBJ1-5, with TRBD1 matching over 8 bases. This CDR3 comprises 14 residues. The ends lost 6 bases at V and 3 bases at J; junction bases unmatched: 4. Germline lookup yields CDR1 MNHEY and CDR2 SVGAGI. CDR3 DNA sequence: TGTGCCAGCAGCTCTCAGGGGGCCAATCAGCCCCAGCATTTT. This encodes CASSSQGANQPQHF.

This clone is judged medium-sized. The V gene is TRBV4-2, the J gene TRBJ2-3; D gene unclear. This CDR3 has 15 residues. V was pared by 0 bases and J by 2 bases, with 9 bases between. The V gene's germline CDR1 is LGHNA and CDR2 YNFKEQ. The CDR3 DNA is TGTGCCAGCAGCCAAGATTTTGGCTCCACAGATACGCAGTATTTT. It encodes CASSQDFGSTDTQYF.

The chain carries TRBV7-8 and TRBJ2-3, with 12 bases aligning to TRBD1. The CDR3 runs to 17 residues. Trimming cost V 5 bases and J 3 bases; bases outside gene matches: 9. Germline lookup yields CDR1 SGHVS and CDR2 FQNEAQ. The CDR3 here is CASSGDRGRITTDTQYF. The CDR3 DNA is TGTGCCAGCAGCGGGGACAGGGGGCGAATAACGACAGATACGCAGTATTTT.

The genes are TRBV4-2 and TRBJ2-1, with D possibly being TRBD2 (7 bases). Between the trimmed V and J ends, which lost 4 bases and 0 bases, there was a span of 10 bases. The CDR3 is made up of 15 amino acids. The V gene's germline CDR1 is LGHNA and CDR2 YNFKEQ. CDR3 bases: TGTGCCAGCAGCCGGGGGGGCAGCTCCTACAATGAGCAGTTCTTC. Amino acid sequence: CASSRGGSSYNEQFF.

The chain uses TRBV15 and TRBJ1-2; the match to TRBD1 covers 9 bases. Germline assignment: CDR1 LNHNV and CDR2 YYDKDF (reference sequence). This CDR3 has 13 residues. V lost 4 bases and J lost 6; bases outside the gene matches: 3. In DNA form, the CDR3 reads TGTGCCACCAGCACCCGGACAGGGGATGGCTACACCTTC. Translating it yields CATSTRTGDGYTF.

The J gene is TRBJ2-5, the V gene TRBV10-3; TRBD2 is a possible D gene (6 bases). The CDR3 has 16 residues. V dropped 6 bases and J dropped 2 bases, with 19 bases sitting between them. Germline CDR1 ENHRY, CDR2 SYGVKD. CDR3 in DNA: TGTGCCATCAGCCGCGCGGGGTCAATGGGGCAAGAGACCCAGTACTTC. Its translation is CAISRAGSMGQETQYF.

This chain connects TRBV2 to TRBJ2-7; 10 positions agree with TRBD1. Germline V gene sequence: CDR1 SNHLY, CDR2 FYNNEI. The CDR3 extends over 15 amino acids. The J segment lost 5 bases and the V segment lost 4 bases, leaving 8 bases of the junction unmatched. DNA for the CDR3: TGTGCCAGCAGTGGGGACAGGGGTGGTTTGAACGAGCAGTACTTC. Translation: CASSGDRGGLNEQYF.

The V call is TRBV18, the J call TRBJ2-3, with D possibly being TRBD1 (5 bases). Trimming took 6 bases from V and 0 from J, leaving 16 bases between them. This CDR3 comprises 16 residues. Germline CDR1 KGHSH, CDR2 LQKENI. This CDR3 is CASSPRQGISTDTQYF. CDR3 nucleotide sequence: TGTGCCAGCTCCCCTCGGCAGGGTATAAGCACAGATACGCAGTATTTT.

This sequence joins TRBV19 and TRBJ2-1; D is ambiguous. The germline CDR1 and CDR2 sequences are LNHDA and SQIVND (reference sequence). The CDR3 spans 14 residues. Between the trimmed V and J ends, which lost 2 bases and 7 bases, there was a span of 12 bases. CDR3 residues: CASSIRQAANEQFF. DNA of the CDR3: TGTGCCAGTAGTATAAGGCAGGCCGCGAATGAGCAGTTCTTC.

The chain carries TRBV7-9 and TRBJ1-1, with D unresolved. The germline gives CDR1 SEHNR, CDR2 FQNEAQ (reference sequence). The CDR3 consists of 13 residues. V was pared by 2 bases and J by 3 bases, with 7 bases between. The CDR3 nucleotides are TGTGCCAGCAGCTTACGCCGGGACACTGAAGCTTTCTTT. The encoded protein is CASSLRRDTEAFF.

This rearrangement joins TRBV2 to TRBJ2-5; the D gene is possibly TRBD1 (6 bases). Trimming cost V 9 bases and J 2 bases, with 13 bases left between them. CDR3 size: 13 residues. Germline assignment: CDR1 SNHLY and CDR2 FYNNEI. CDR3 region: CASGGQGQETQYF. In nucleotides, the CDR3 is TGTGCCAGTGGGGGCCAGGGTCAAGAGACCCAGTACTTC.

The V gene is TRBV4-1, the J gene TRBJ1-2; D may be TRBD1 (5 bases). Trimming left V 3 bases short and J 3 bases short, with 17 bases between. Germline CDR1 is MGHRA and CDR2 is YSYEKL. CDR3 size: 16 residues. CDR3 bases: TGCGCCAGCAGCCAGACCGACAGACGTCTAGACTATGGCTACACCTTC. It codes for CASSQTDRRLDYGYTF.

J is TRBJ2-2 and V is TRBV9, with D tentatively TRBD1 (6 bases). From germline, CDR1 is SGDLS and CDR2 YYNGEE. V dropped 0 bases and J dropped 4 bases, with 10 bases sitting between them. The length of the CDR3 is 15 residues. The CDR3, as DNA: TGTGCCAGCAGCGTAGCTAACAGGGCCACCGGGGAGCTGTTTTTT. It is translated as CASSVANRATGELFF.

This sequence joins TRBV7-3 and TRBJ2-7; D is possibly TRBD2 (5 bases). This CDR3 spans 13 amino acids. Germline CDR1 is SGHTA and CDR2 is FQGTGA. Trimming left V 4 bases short and J 2 bases short, with 9 bases between. CDR3: CASSSGLAYEQYF. As DNA, the CDR3 is TGTGCCAGCAGCTCCGGACTGGCCTACGAGCAGTACTTC.

The V and J genes are TRBV2 and TRBJ1-2; D remains unclear. Germline values: CDR1 SNHLY, CDR2 FYNNEI. This CDR3 has 11 residues. The V end lost 6 bases, the J end lost 5 bases, and 7 bases lay between the germline ends. CDR3: CASRLRYGYTF. CDR3 bases: TGTGCCAGCAGGTTACGGTATGGCTACACCTTC.

This clone has only one observation. The rearrangement joins TRBV30 to TRBJ1-1; tentative D call: TRBD1 (5 bases). CDR1 and CDR2 (germline): GTSNPN, SVGIG (reference sequence). This CDR3 contains 15 residues. V lost 0 bases and J 6 bases, leaving 17 bases between the germline ends. CDR3 amino acids: CAWSVWAERGPEAFF. CDR3 in DNA: TGTGCCTGGAGTGTATGGGCGGAAAGGGGCCCTGAAGCTTTCTTT.

This rearrangement joins TRBV7-8 to TRBJ2-3, with D unclear. Between the trimmed V and J ends, which lost 3 bases and 2 bases, there was a span of 3 bases. The germline V gene encodes CDR1 SGHVS and CDR2 FQNEAQ. CDR3 length: 12 amino acids. The chain's CDR3 is CASSFFTDTQYF. As DNA, the CDR3 is TGTGCCAGCAGCTTCTTCACAGATACGCAGTATTTT. The full variable domain, rest sourced from reference TRBV7-8 and TRBJ2-3, is GAGVSQSPRYKVAKRGQDVALRCDPISGHVSLFWYQQALGQGPEFLTYFQNEAQLDKSGLPSDRFFAERPEGSVSTLKIQRTQQEDSAVYLCASSFFTDTQYFGPGTRLTVL.

The chain links TRBV4-1 to TRBJ2-1, with 7 bases that match TRBD1. The germline V gene encodes CDR1 MGHRA and CDR2 YSYEKL. V lost 4 bases and J lost 6; bases outside the gene matches: 9. The CDR3 is 15 residues long. The CDR3 spells CASSPLLQGSNEQFF. CDR3 coding DNA: TGCGCCAGCAGCCCCCTCCTACAGGGGAGCAATGAGCAGTTCTTC.